This T cell receptor (beta chain) was identified in a study of blood T cell repertoires in COVID-19. Study-wide background: Sites across the United States, Italy and Spain contributed samples from acute and convalescent COVID-19.

Original processing methods: From reference gene primer amplification, estimates of nucleated cell counts were derived. Sequencing was performed with immunoSEQ multiplex PCR; in TCRdb, only in-frame clones are kept and a portion is missing. The DNA gave D and trimming, while V, J and clone size come from that table. The table includes about 390,000 clones, more than 75% detected once. Germline values: CDR1 MNHNS, CDR2 SASEGT. The CDR3 contains 16 residues. Germline trimming cut 4 bases from V and 6 bases from J; bases unmatched to any gene: 8. The cohort comprised adults aged about 18 to 100 years residing in approximately 25 US areas. In assigning cohorts, the study relied on participant-reported clinical history.

The clonotype was recovered from a woman aged 50 to 60 who had recovered from COVID-19. The chain joins TRBV6-1 to TRBJ2-2; 10 nucleotides align to TRBD1. Sequenced: PBMCs or T cells enriched from blood (not recorded which). The CDR3 DNA sequence: TGTGCCAGCAGTGTCGGGACAGGGGTTTTTGCCGGGGAGCTGTTTTTT. Translating it yields CASSVGTGVFAGELFF.